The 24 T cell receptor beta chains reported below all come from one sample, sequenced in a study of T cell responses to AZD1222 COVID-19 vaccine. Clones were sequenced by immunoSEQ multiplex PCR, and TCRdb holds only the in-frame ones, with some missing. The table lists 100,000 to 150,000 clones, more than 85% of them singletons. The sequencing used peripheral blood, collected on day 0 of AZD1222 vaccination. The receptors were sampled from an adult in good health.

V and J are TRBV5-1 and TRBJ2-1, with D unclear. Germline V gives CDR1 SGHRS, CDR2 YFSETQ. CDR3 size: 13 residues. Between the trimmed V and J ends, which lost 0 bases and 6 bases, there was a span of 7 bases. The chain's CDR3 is CASSLEVINEQFF. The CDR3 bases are TGCGCCAGCAGCTTGGAAGTAATCAATGAGCAGTTCTTC.

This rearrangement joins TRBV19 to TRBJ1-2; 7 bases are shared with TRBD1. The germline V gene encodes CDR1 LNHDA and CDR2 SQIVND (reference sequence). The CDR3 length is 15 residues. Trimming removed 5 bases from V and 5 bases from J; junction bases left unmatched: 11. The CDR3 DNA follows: TGTGCCAGTAGTTCCCGGGTAGGGGGCGGATATGGCTACACCTTC. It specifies CASSSRVGGGYGYTF.

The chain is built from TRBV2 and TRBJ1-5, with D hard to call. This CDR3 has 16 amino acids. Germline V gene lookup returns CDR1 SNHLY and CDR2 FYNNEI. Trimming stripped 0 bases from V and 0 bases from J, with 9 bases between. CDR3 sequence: CASSEAGQYSNQPQHF. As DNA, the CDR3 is TGTGCCAGCAGTGAAGCCGGGCAGTATAGCAATCAGCCCCAGCATTTT.

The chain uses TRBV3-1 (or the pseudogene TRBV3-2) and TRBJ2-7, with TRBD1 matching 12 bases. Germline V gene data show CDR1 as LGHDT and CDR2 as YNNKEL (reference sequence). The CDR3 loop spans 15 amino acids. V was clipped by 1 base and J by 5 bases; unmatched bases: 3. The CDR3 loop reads CASSQGGDRGHEQYF. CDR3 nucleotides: TGTGCCAGCAGCCAAGGTGGGGACAGGGGGCACGAGCAGTACTTC.

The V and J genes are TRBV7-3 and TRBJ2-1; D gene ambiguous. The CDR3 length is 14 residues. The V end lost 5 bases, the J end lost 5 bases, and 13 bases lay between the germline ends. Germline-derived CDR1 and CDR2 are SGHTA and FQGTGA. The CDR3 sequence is CASSPRAQNNEQFF. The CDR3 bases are TGTGCCAGCAGCCCCCGAGCTCAAAACAATGAGCAGTTCTTC.

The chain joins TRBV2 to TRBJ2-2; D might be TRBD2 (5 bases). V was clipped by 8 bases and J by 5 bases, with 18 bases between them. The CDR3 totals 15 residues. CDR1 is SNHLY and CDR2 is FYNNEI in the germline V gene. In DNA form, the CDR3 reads TGTGCCAGCGGCATTGGGGAGAGAGGGACCGGGGAGCTGTTTTTT. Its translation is CASGIGERGTGELFF.

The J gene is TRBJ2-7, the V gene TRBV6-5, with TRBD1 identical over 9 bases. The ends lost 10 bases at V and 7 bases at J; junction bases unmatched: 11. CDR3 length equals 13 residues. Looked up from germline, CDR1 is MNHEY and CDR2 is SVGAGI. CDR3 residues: CATHRTGDWEQYF. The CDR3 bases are TGTGCCACCCATAGGACAGGGGACTGGGAGCAGTACTTC.

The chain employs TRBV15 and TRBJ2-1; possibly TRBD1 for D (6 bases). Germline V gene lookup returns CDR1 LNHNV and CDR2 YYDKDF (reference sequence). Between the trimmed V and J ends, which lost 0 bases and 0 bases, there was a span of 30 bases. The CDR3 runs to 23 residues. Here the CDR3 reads CATSRDHWTDGKGSALSYNEQFF. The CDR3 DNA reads TGTGCCACCAGCAGAGATCATTGGACAGACGGCAAGGGGAGCGCCCTCTCCTACAATGAGCAGTTCTTC.

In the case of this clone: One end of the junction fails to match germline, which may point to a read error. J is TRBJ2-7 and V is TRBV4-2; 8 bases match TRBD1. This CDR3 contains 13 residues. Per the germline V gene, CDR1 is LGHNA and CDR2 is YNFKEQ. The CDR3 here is CASSPYQPGQATF. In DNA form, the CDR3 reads TGTGCCAGCAGCCCTTACCAGCCGGGACAGGCTACATTC.

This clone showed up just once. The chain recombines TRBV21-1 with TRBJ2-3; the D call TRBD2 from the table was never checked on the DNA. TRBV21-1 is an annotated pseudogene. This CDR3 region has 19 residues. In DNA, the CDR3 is TGTGCCAGCAGCAAAGACGGGGGGATTAAACCGCTTAGCACAGATACGCAGTATTTT. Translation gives CASSKDGGIKPLSTDTQYF.

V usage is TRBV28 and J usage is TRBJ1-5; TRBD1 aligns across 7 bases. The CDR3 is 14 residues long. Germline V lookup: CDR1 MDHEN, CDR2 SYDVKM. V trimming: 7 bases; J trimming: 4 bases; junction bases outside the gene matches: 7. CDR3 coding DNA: TGTGCCAGCACAGGGGGGGGCTCTAATCAGCCCCAGCATTTT. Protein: CASTGGGSNQPQHF.

The chain's CDR3 is CASSLASAGIYEQYF. CDR3 bases: TGTGCCAGCAGCCTCGCCTCTGCGGGAATCTACGAGCAGTACTTC. The chain carries TRBV7-9 and TRBJ2-7; D might be TRBD2 (6 bases). The germline V gene encodes CDR1 SEHNR and CDR2 FQNEAQ (reference sequence). There are 15 residues in the CDR3. The V gene lost 5 bases and the J gene lost 3 bases, with 17 bases spanning the gap.

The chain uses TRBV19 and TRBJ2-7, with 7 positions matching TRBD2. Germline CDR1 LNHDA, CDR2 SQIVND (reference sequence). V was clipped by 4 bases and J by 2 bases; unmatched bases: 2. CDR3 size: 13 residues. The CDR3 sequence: CASSTREAYEQYF. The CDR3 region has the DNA TGTGCCAGTAGTACCCGGGAGGCCTACGAGCAGTACTTC.

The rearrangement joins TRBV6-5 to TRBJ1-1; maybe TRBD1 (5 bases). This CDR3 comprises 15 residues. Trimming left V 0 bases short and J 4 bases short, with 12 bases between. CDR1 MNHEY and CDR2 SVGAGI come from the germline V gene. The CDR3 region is CASSYSSRVGTEAFF. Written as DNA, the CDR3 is TGTGCCAGCAGTTACTCGAGCAGGGTCGGCACTGAAGCTTTCTTT.

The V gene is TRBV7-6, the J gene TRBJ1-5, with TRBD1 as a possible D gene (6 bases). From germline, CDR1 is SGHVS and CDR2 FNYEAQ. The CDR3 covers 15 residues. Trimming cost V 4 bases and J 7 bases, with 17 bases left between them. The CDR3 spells CASSSETGSGQPQHF. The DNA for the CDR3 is TGTGCCAGCAGCTCCGAAACAGGGTCAGGGCAGCCCCAGCATTTT. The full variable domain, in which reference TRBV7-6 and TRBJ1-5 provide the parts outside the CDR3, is GAGVSQSPRYKVTKRGQDVALRCDPISGHVSLYWYRQALGQGPEFLTYFNYEAQQDKSGLPNDRFSAERPEGSISTLTIQRTEQRDSAMYRCASSSETGSGQPQHFGDGTRLSIL.

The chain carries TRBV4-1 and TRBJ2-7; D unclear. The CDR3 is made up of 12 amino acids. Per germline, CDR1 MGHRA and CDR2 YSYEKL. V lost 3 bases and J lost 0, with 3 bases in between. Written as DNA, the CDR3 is TGCGCCAGCAGCCATCTCTCCTACGAGCAGTACTTC. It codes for CASSHLSYEQYF.

CDR3 loop: CASSLTGKITEEQYF. The CDR3 nucleotides read TGTGCCAGCTCACTTACAGGGAAGATCACGGAGGAGCAGTACTTC. This chain links TRBV2 with TRBJ2-7, with D tentatively TRBD1 (6 bases). Germline-derived CDR1 and CDR2 are SNHLY and FYNNEI. CDR3 length: 15 residues. The V end was cut by 8 bases, the J end by 7 bases, with 24 bases between.

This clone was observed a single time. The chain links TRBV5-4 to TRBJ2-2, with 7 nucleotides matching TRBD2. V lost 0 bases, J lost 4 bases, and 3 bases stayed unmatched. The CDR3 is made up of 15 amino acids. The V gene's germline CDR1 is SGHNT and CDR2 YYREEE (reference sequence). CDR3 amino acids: CASSLGGRGTGELFF. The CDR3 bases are TGTGCCAGCAGCTTGGGCGGGAGAGGCACCGGGGAGCTGTTTTTT.

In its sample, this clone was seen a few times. In nucleotides, the CDR3 is TGCGCCAGCAGTGAACCCGGTAGTGAAGCTTTCTTT. It translates to CASSEPGSEAFF. The chain links TRBV10-1 to TRBJ1-1; D unresolved. Germline values: CDR1 WNHNN, CDR2 SYGVQD (reference sequence). V was shortened by 3 bases and J by 7 bases, with 9 bases between the two germline ends. This CDR3 has 12 residues.

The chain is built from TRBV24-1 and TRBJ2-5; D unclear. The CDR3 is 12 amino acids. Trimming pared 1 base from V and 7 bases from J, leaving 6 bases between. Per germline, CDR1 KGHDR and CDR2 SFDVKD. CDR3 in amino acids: CATSDFLGTQYF. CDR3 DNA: TGTGCCACCAGTGATTTTCTTGGGACCCAGTACTTC.

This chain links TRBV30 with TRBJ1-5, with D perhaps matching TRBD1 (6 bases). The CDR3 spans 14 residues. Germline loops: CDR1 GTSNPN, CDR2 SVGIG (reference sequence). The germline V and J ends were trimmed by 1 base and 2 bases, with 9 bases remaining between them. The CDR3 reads CAWSAGVGNQPQHF. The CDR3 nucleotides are TGTGCCTGGAGTGCAGGGGTTGGCAATCAGCCCCAGCATTTT. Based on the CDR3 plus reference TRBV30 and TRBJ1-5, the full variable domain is SQTIHQWPATLVQPVGSPLSLECTVEGTSNPNLYWYRQAAGRGLQLLFYSVGIGQISSEVPQNLSASRPQDRQFILSSKKLLLSDSGFYLCAWSAGVGNQPQHFGDGTRLSIL.

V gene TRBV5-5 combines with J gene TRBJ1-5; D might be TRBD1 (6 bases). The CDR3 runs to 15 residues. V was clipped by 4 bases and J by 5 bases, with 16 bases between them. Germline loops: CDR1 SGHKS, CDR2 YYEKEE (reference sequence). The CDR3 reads CASSLLDSEYQPQHF. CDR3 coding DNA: TGTGCCAGCAGCCTGTTGGACAGTGAATATCAGCCCCAGCATTTT.

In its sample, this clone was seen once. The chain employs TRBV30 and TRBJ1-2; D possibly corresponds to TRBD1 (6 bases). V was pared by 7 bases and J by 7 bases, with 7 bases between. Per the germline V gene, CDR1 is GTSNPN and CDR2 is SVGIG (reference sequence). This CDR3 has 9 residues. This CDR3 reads CALDSGYTF. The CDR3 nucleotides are TGTGCCTTGGACAGTGGCTACACCTTC.

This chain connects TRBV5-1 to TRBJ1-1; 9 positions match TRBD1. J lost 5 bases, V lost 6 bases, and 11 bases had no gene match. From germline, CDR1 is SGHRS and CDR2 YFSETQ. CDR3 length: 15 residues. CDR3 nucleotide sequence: TGCGCCAGCAACCACAAACAGGGGGCGCCTACTGAAGCTTTCTTT. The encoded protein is CASNHKQGAPTEAFF. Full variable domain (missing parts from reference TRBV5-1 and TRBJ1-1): KAGVTQTPRYLIKTRGQQVTLSCSPISGHRSVSWYQQTPGQGLQFLFEYFSETQRNKGNFPGRFSGRQFSNSRSEMNVSTLELGDSALYLCASNHKQGAPTEAFFGQGTRLTVV.